Described below is a single T cell receptor beta chain sequence and its context. Its antigen is unidentified. The CDR3 is 14 residues long. Looked up from germline, CDR1 is MNHEY and CDR2 is SVGAGI. V lost 2 bases to trimming and J lost 7 bases, with 12 bases between them. The record originates from a study of T cell responses to AZD1222 COVID-19 vaccine. Study-wide background: Second-dose intervals of approximately 4 or approximately 12 weeks were pooled.

Here immunoSEQ multiplex PCR was the method, and the copy in TCRdb shows in-frame clones only, minus some. The sample lists 100,000 to 150,000 clones; 87% were seen once. General study findings and limits: Among the donors, most were white British and more were female, and clonal diversity was possibly underestimated. Reports say nearly half of spike-specific TCRs go after unmutated variant regions. At study baseline, merely five or six AZD1222 recipients were seropositive.

This specimen consisted of peripheral blood, obtained on day 0 of AZD1222 vaccination. The clonotype comes from an adult in good health. The rearrangement links TRBV6-5 to TRBJ1-5; D is unresolved. The CDR3 DNA follows: TGTGCCAGCAGTTACCTGGGCCAGCGGCAGCCCCAGCATTTT. Translating gives CASSYLGQRQPQHF.